This T cell receptor beta chain was profiled in a study of cytomegalovirus exposure and HLA in healthy donors. The CDR3 is 13 residues long. The V gene's germline CDR1 is MNHEY and CDR2 SVGAGI. With 60 Vbeta and 13 Jbeta primers, the PCR was carried out. Profiled with immunoSEQ multiplex PCR; TCRdb holds only in-frame clones, not every one. The sample contains about 200,000 clones, approximately 86% of which appear only once. The chain recombines TRBV6-5 with TRBJ2-5; possible D gene TRBD2, 5 bases. The J call may be in error: the DNA end matches TRBJ2-7 better. Sequencing was performed on PBMCs. This receptor was identified in a woman aged 18 to 35 in good health and CMV-seronegative. The CDR3 loop reads CASSKSGSYEQYF. The CDR3 nucleotides are TGTGCCAGCAGCAAGAGCGGTTCCTACGAGCAGTACTTC.